The text below deals with one T cell receptor beta chain. A much larger clone sits a single nucleotide away, making a read error possible. Amplification of TCR beta CDR3 regions was performed using RNA transcripts as template. When the TCR CDR3 underwent first-round RT-PCR, the HTBI primer set was used. TCRdb independently ran MiXCR on the multiplex PCR reads; one entry per CDR3 protein. Here the sample spans roughly 260,000 distinct CDR3 sequences, more than 12% being singletons. This specimen belongs to a study of T cells in Graves' hyperthyroidism and ophthalmopathy. Per germline, CDR1 SGHKS and CDR2 YYEKEE (reference sequence). The V and J ends lost 10 bases and 6 bases respectively, with 26 bases between them. This CDR3 has 15 residues.

The receptor was derived from a woman aged 40-49 years with Graves' hyperthyroidism that later progressed to Graves' ophthalmopathy. V gene TRBV5-5 combines with J gene TRBJ2-7; TRBD1 or TRBD2 may be the D gene (5 bases each). The sample comprised blood. CDR3 sequence (DNA): TGTGCCTCCTCCGAAAGGGGAGTGGGACCCTCCGAGCAGTACTTC. Its protein product is CASSERGVGPSEQYF.